This is a list of T cell receptor beta chains from one sample in a study of shared clonotypes between healthy human individuals. The repertoire was sequenced with immunoSEQ multiplex PCR; TCRdb's copy has only in-frame clones and lacks some. The top ten clones hold roughly 0.13% of a sample with around 2,000,000 clones, around 95% of them seen once. The sequenced sample was naive CD4+ T cells sorted from blood. These receptors all come from a man between 18 and 35 years old in good health. Both conserved end residues are part of each CDR3. Each record gives: CDR3 DNA, CDR3 protein, D gene, clone size, V gene, J gene. D genes are given only for firm matches. A row's size may be missing; if present it is once, few, many or a size class.

TGCGCCAGCAGCTTGGTGGGACAGACCACAGATACGCAGTATTTT	CASSLVGQTTDTQYF	TRBD1	NA	TRBV5-1	TRBJ2-3
TGTGCCAGCAGTCTAGGACAGGGCGGTGGCTACACCTTC	CASSLGQGGGYTF	TRBD1	NA	TRBV28	TRBJ1-2
TGCGCCAGCAGCGCCGACAGACACTACACCTTC	CASSADRHYTF	NA	NA	TRBV5-1	TRBJ1-2
TGCGCCAGCAGTGATGGGGGGAGCAGCACTGAAGCTTTCTTT	CASSDGGSSTEAFF	NA	NA	TRBV10-1	TRBJ1-1
TGTGCCAGCAGTTCCGGGACAGGGGGCCCGGGTGAAAAACTGTTTTTT	CASSSGTGGPGEKLFF	TRBD1	NA	TRBV28	TRBJ1-4
TGTGCCAGCAGCTTGATATCGGGGGGAAAGGCCGGGGAGCTGTTTTTT	CASSLISGGKAGELFF	TRBD2	NA	TRBV5-6	TRBJ2-2
TGTGCCAGCAGCCCTGGACAGGGGGCTGTTTCTGGCTACACCTTC	CASSPGQGAVSGYTF	TRBD1	once	TRBV9	TRBJ1-2
TGCGCCAGCAGCCCGGCGGGGTTAAACACTGAAGCTTTCTTT	CASSPAGLNTEAFF	NA	once	TRBV5-1	TRBJ1-1
TGTGCCAGCAACGACAGGGGGCGGCCTGAAGCTTTCTTT	CASNDRGRPEAFF	TRBD1	NA	TRBV6-5	TRBJ1-1
TGCGCCAGCAGCCAAGAGGGAGGGGCGAACACCGGGGAGCTGTTTTTT	CASSQEGGANTGELFF	TRBD2	once	TRBV4-3	TRBJ2-2
TGTGCCAGCAGGTCCACAGGGGCAAGCTCCTACAATGAGCAGTTCTTC	CASRSTGASSYNEQFF	TRBD1	NA	TRBV28	TRBJ2-1
TGTGCCAGCAGCGAGGCTAGATCCCTATTCTACGAGCAGTACTTC	CASSEARSLFYEQYF	NA	NA	TRBV7-2	TRBJ2-7
TGTGCCAGCAGCGGAGGGGGGGAGCAGTACTTC	CASSGGGEQYF	NA	few	TRBV25-1	TRBJ2-7
TGCGCCAGCAGCCAAGATCGGGCCCCGGGGCGAGAGCAGTTCTTC	CASSQDRAPGREQFF	NA	NA	TRBV4-3	TRBJ2-1
TGTGCCAGCAGTTACTCGGGACAGGTCGTGAAAAACGTCCTGACTTTC	CASSYSGQVVKNVLTF	TRBD1	NA	TRBV6-5	TRBJ2-6
TGTGCCAGCAGTTCAGGAGTCAATCAGCCCCAGCATTTT	CASSSGVNQPQHF	NA	NA	TRBV6-5	TRBJ1-5
TGTGCCAGCAGCTCCACCCGGGACAGGGACTACAATGAGCAGTTCTTC	CASSSTRDRDYNEQFF	TRBD1	NA	TRBV7-6	TRBJ2-1
TGTGCCAGCAGCGTAGGGAAGCAGGGTGAGCAGACCCAGTACTTC	CASSVGKQGEQTQYF	NA	NA	TRBV9	TRBJ2-5
TGTGCCAGCAGCTTGGCGACAGGGGGCGGCGAGCAGTACTTC	CASSLATGGGEQYF	TRBD1	NA	TRBV5-6	TRBJ2-7
TGTGCCAGCAGCCGGGACTCCAAGTCCTACGAGCAGTACTTC	CASSRDSKSYEQYF	NA	NA	TRBV2	TRBJ2-7
TGTGCCAGCTCCTCCCAGGCAGATACGCAGTATTTT	CASSSQADTQYF	NA	NA	TRBV18	TRBJ2-3
TGTGCCAGCAGCTTAGGACTCGGGGAGGCAAGAGTTGATACGCAGTATTTT	CASSLGLGEARVDTQYF	NA	NA	TRBV11-2	TRBJ2-3
TGTGCCAGCATCATCCGTCCAGGGCCGGGCTACACCTTC	CASIIRPGPGYTF	NA	NA	TRBV6-6	TRBJ1-2
TGTGCCATCAGCGCGGCGGGTTACGAGCAGTACTTC	CAISAAGYEQYF	NA	NA	TRBV10-3	TRBJ2-7
TGCGCCAGCAGCTTGGCGGGCCTGGAGCAGTACTTC	CASSLAGLEQYF	NA	NA	TRBV5-1	TRBJ2-7
TGTGCCAGCAGCCGGACCGTCGGTACCTACGAGCAGTACTTC	CASSRTVGTYEQYF	NA	NA	TRBV7-2	TRBJ2-7
TGTGCCAGTAGGATGGACAGGGGCAATGAGCAGTTCTTC	CASRMDRGNEQFF	TRBD1	NA	TRBV19	TRBJ2-1
TGTGCCAGCGGCACCAAAGGAGGCGCTGGACACAATGAGCAGTTCTTC	CASGTKGGAGHNEQFF	NA	NA	TRBV28	TRBJ2-1
TGTGCCAGCAGGTCCGGGACAGGGTCCCAGAATGAGCAGTTCTTC	CASRSGTGSQNEQFF	TRBD1	NA	TRBV7-3	TRBJ2-1
TGTGCCAGCAGCGTCGCCGGACAGGACTATGGCTACACCTTC	CASSVAGQDYGYTF	TRBD1	NA	TRBV9	TRBJ1-2
TGTGCCTTAACAGGGTCTGGGGCCAACGTCCTGACTTTC	CALTGSGANVLTF	NA	NA	TRBV30	TRBJ2-6
TGTGCCAGCAGCCAGGGGGGGGTCTCCTACAATGAGCAGTTCTTC	CASSQGGVSYNEQFF	NA	NA	TRBV11-2	TRBJ2-1
TGTGCCAGCAGTGTCTATTTTGACAGGAGCTCCTACGAGCAGTACTTC	CASSVYFDRSSYEQYF	NA	NA	TRBV2	TRBJ2-7
TGCGCCAGCAGTCTTCTAGCATCTGGGGAGCTGTTTTTT	CASSLLASGELFF	NA	NA	TRBV10-1	TRBJ2-2
TGTGCCAGCAGGTGGGGGGCTTACACAGATACGCAGTATTTT	CASRWGAYTDTQYF	NA	NA	TRBV5-8	TRBJ2-3
TGTGCCAGCAGCTTAGAGGGGACCGGGGAGCTGTTTTTT	CASSLEGTGELFF	NA	few	TRBV7-9	TRBJ2-2
TGCGCCAGCAGCACCCTGACTAGCGGGAGTGAAGAGACCCAGTACTTC	CASSTLTSGSEETQYF	TRBD2	NA	TRBV5-1	TRBJ2-5
TGTGCCAGCAGCTTGGGAGCCGGGACTAGCGGGCGGGGTCTGGACTTC	CASSLGAGTSGRGLDF	TRBD2	NA	TRBV5-4	TRBJ2-5
TGTGCCAGCAGCTTGGGAGTGAACACCGGGGAGCTGTTTTTT	CASSLGVNTGELFF	NA	NA	TRBV5-6	TRBJ2-2
TGTGCCAGCAGTTGGACAGGCCTTCACACTGAAGCTTTCTTT	CASSWTGLHTEAFF	TRBD1	NA	TRBV27	TRBJ1-1
TGCAGCGTATATCGGGGGGGGATACAGATAAGCACTGAAGCTTTCTTT	CSVYRGGIQISTEAFF	NA	NA	TRBV29-1	TRBJ1-1
TGTGCCAGCTCCCCGGGACAGGGAAACTCACCCCTCCACTTT	CASSPGQGNSPLHF	TRBD1	NA	TRBV9	TRBJ1-6
TGTGCCAGCAGGTTGACAGGGGGAGGCGAAAAACTGTTTTTT	CASRLTGGGEKLFF	TRBD1	NA	TRBV5-6	TRBJ1-4
TGTGCCAGCAGTTACGAAGGCTACACCTTC	CASSYEGYTF	NA	NA	TRBV6-6	TRBJ1-2
TGTGCCAGCAGCGCACAATCTATCGGCTCCTACGAGCAGTACTTC	CASSAQSIGSYEQYF	NA	NA	TRBV9	TRBJ2-7
TGCGCCAGCAGCTTTTTACAGGGAGGGTCACCCCTCCACTTT	CASSFLQGGSPLHF	NA	NA	TRBV5-1	TRBJ1-6
TGTGCCAGCAGCCCCACTTGGACTAGACAAGAGACCCAGTACTTC	CASSPTWTRQETQYF	TRBD2	NA	TRBV7-2	TRBJ2-5
TGTGCCAGCAGCCCCAGAAGGGTGGGAAACACCATATATTTT	CASSPRRVGNTIYF	NA	NA	TRBV6-5	TRBJ1-3
TGCGCCAGCAGCTTGGGTTGGGAAGTATGGTCCGGGGAGCTGTTTTTT	CASSLGWEVWSGELFF	NA	NA	TRBV5-1	TRBJ2-2
TGCGCCAGCAGCTGGACTGGTCCTTCGACCAGGGAGCTGTTTTTT	CASSWTGPSTRELFF	NA	NA	TRBV5-1	TRBJ2-2
TGTGCCACCAGCAGAGCCCCCAAGGCCGGGGCGAACACTGAAGCTTTCTTT	CATSRAPKAGANTEAFF	NA	NA	TRBV15	TRBJ1-1
TGTGCCAGCATGCCGGGACGTTTTCTATACAATGAGCAGTTCTTC	CASMPGRFLYNEQFF	NA	NA	TRBV7-2	TRBJ2-1